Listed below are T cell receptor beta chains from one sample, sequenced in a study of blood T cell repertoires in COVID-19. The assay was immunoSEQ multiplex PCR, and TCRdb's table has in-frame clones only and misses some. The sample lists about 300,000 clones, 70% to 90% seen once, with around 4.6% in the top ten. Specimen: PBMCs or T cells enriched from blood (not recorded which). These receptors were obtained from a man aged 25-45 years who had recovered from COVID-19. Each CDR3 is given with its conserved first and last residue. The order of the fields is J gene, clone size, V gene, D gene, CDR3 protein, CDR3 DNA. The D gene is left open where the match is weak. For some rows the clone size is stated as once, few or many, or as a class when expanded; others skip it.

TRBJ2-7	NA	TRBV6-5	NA	CATSPTVSYEQYF	TGTGCCACCTCGCCGACAGTTTCCTACGAGCAGTACTTC
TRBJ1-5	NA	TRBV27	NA	CASSGSQGLGPQHF	TGTGCCAGCAGCGGATCTCAGGGTCTAGGGCCCCAGCATTTT
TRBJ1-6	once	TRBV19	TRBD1	CASSSRTGRNSPLHF	TGTGCCAGTAGTAGCCGGACAGGGAGGAATTCACCCCTCCACTTT
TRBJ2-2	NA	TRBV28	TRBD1	CASRGTGGSGELFF	TGTGCCAGCAGGGGGACAGGGGGCTCCGGGGAGCTGTTTTTT
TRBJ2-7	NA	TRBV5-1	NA	CASSLLGVWDEQYF	TGCGCCAGCAGCTTGCTCGGAGTGTGGGACGAGCAGTACTTC
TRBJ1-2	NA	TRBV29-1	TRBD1	CSVERDSQLGYTF	TGCAGCGTTGAAAGGGACAGTCAACTCGGCTACACCTTC
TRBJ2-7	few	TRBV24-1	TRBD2	CATRKDIELAGCSYEQYF	TGTGCCACCAGGAAAGATATTGAGCTAGCGGGATGCTCCTACGAGCAGTACTTC
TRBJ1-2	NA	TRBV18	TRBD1	CASSLLAGGNYGYTF	TGTGCCAGCTCACTACTCGCAGGGGGAAACTATGGCTACACCTTC
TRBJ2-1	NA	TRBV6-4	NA	CASRADNNEQFF	TGTGCCAGCAGGGCGGACAACAATGAGCAGTTCTTC
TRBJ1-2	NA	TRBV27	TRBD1	CASSPQGAWGYTF	TGTGCCAGCAGTCCCCAGGGGGCCTGGGGCTACACCTTC
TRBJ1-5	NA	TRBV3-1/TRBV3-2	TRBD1	CASSVLRRTGGSLGNQPQHF	TGTGCCAGCAGCGTACTGAGAAGGACAGGGGGATCATTGGGCAATCAGCCCCAGCATTTT
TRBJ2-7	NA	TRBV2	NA	CASSPGDSSSYEQYF	TGTGCCAGCAGCCCGGGGGACTCAAGCTCCTACGAGCAGTACTTC
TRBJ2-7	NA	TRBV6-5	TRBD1	CASSYLTGDVGEQYF	TGTGCCAGCAGTTACTTGACAGGGGATGTGGGCGAGCAGTACTTC
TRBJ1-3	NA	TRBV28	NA	CASSLRGSSGNTIYF	TGTGCCAGCAGTTTACGGGGTAGCTCTGGAAACACCATATATTTT
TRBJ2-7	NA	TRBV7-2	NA	CASSPSRAYEQYF	TGTGCCAGCAGCCCCTCGCGAGCGTACGAGCAGTACTTC